This TCR beta chain was recorded in a study of breast tumors, draining lymph nodes, adjacent tissues. This clonotype was found many times. The V gene lost 4 bases and the J gene lost 7 bases, with 12 bases spanning the gap. This CDR3 has 13 amino acids. Germline V gives CDR1 SGHRS, CDR2 YFSETQ. Breast cancer patients provided tissue from their axillary draining lymph nodes. MiXCR, applied by TCRdb to the multiplex PCR reads, yields one record per CDR3 protein. The table lists more than 85,000 distinct CDR3 sequences, 21% of them singletons, with around 1.2% in the top ten. The sequenced material came from axillary lymph node tissue. J is TRBJ2-1 and V is TRBV5-1; no clear D. The receptor was derived from a female donor with breast cancer. Some clones in this sample may be carry-over from other donors' samples. The CDR3 sequence is CASSPRPKNEQFF. The CDR3, as DNA: TGCGCCAGCAGCCCTCGACCGAAGAATGAGCAGTTCTTC.